Presented here are 13 T cell receptor beta chains from one specimen sequenced in a study of T cell changes during pregnancy in multiple sclerosis. Libraries were prepared by immunoSEQ multiplex PCR; TCRdb keeps only in-frame clonotypes and omits some of them. This table has about 66,000 clones, 91% appearing once. The source was CD8+ T cells from peripheral blood mononuclear cells, collected before pregnancy. The source of these receptors is a female donor with multiple sclerosis, enrolled in a pregnancy study.

J is TRBJ2-1 and V is TRBV5-8, with TRBD2 as a possible D gene (6 bases). The length of the CDR3 is 13 residues. Between the trimmed V and J ends, which lost 4 bases and 7 bases, there was a span of 12 bases. Germline V gene lookup returns CDR1 SGHTS and CDR2 YDEGEE. CDR3 DNA sequence: TGTGCCAGCAGCCCGGAGGCGGGGAATGAGCAGTTCTTC. The encoded protein is CASSPEAGNEQFF.

V gene TRBV13 combines with J gene TRBJ2-7, with 11 nucleotides matching TRBD1. The CDR3 is 15 amino acids. V trimming: 4 bases; J trimming: 2 bases; junction bases outside the gene matches: 4. Germline V gives CDR1 PRHDT, CDR2 FYEKMQ (reference sequence). CDR3 sequence: CASSSPGQGAYEQYF. DNA for the CDR3: TGTGCCAGCAGCTCCCCGGGACAGGGGGCCTACGAGCAGTACTTC.

The rearrangement joins TRBV7-2 to TRBJ1-1, with D uncertain. Germline V CDR1 and CDR2: SGHTA, FQGNSA. The CDR3 has 14 amino acids. V was shortened by 1 base and J by 1 base, with 7 bases between the two germline ends. The CDR3 DNA follows: TGTGCCAGCAGCTTAGACCCAGGGAACACTGAAGCTTTCTTT. It encodes CASSLDPGNTEAFF.

The gene calls are TRBV27 and TRBJ2-7; D not certain. V lost 4 bases to trimming and J lost 5 bases, with 15 bases between them. Germline V CDR1 and CDR2: MNHEY, SMNVEV (reference sequence). This CDR3 has 14 residues. CDR3 DNA sequence: TGTGCCAGCAGTTCCCTAGTCGAGTCCCACGAGCAGTACTTC. This sequence encodes CASSSLVESHEQYF.

The rearrangement uses TRBV6-5 and TRBJ2-2; D is possibly TRBD1 (5 bases). V was shortened by 2 bases and J by 8 bases, with 6 bases between the two germline ends. This CDR3 contains 12 residues. The germline CDR1 and CDR2 sequences are MNHEY and SVGAGI. The CDR3 DNA reads as TGTGCCAGCAGTTACGCAGGGGGGGAGCTGTTTTTT. Translated: CASSYAGGELFF.

V and J are TRBV5-8 and TRBJ2-3, with 16 bases aligning to TRBD2. V was clipped by 4 bases and J by 2 bases; unmatched bases: 7. Germline CDR1 is SGHTS and CDR2 is YDEGEE. This CDR3 has 18 residues. DNA for the CDR3: TGTGCCAGCAGCGCCGGGACTAGCGGGGGGGCCCTCACAGATACGCAGTATTTT. Amino acid sequence: CASSAGTSGGALTDTQYF.

The chain has TRBV21-1 and TRBJ2-5; the table's D call TRBD2 went unverified against the DNA. TRBV21-1 counts as a pseudogene. The length of the CDR3 is 14 residues. The DNA of the CDR3 is TGTGCCAGCAGCAATCGAGGAAATCAAGAGACCCAGTACTTC. This codes for CASSNRGNQETQYF.

V usage is TRBV15 and J usage is TRBJ2-3; D call uncertain. From germline, CDR1 is LNHNV and CDR2 YYDKDF (reference sequence). CDR3 length equals 16 residues. Trimming shortened V by 0 bases and J by 0 bases, and 10 bases separated the two germline ends. The CDR3 is CATSRDLATSTDTQYF. Written as DNA, the CDR3 is TGTGCCACCAGCAGAGATCTGGCGACTAGCACAGATACGCAGTATTTT.

V usage is TRBV19 and J usage is TRBJ1-2; 8 positions agree with TRBD1. Germline CDR1 LNHDA, CDR2 SQIVND (reference sequence). The CDR3 consists of 15 residues. J was trimmed by 1 base and V by 8 bases; bases with no gene match: 9. CDR3 bases: TGTGCCAGTGGCGGACAGGGTGATTTTAACTATGGCTACACCTTC. As protein: CASGGQGDFNYGYTF. The full variable domain, rest sourced from reference TRBV19 and TRBJ1-2, is DGGITQSPKYLFRKEGQNVTLSCEQNLNHDAMYWYRQDPGQGLRLIYYSQIVNDFQKGDIAEGYSVSREKKESFPLTVTSAQKNPTAFYLCASGGQGDFNYGYTFGSGTRLTVV.

The chain combines TRBV9 with TRBJ1-1, with TRBD1 identical over 8 bases. Germline V gives CDR1 SGDLS, CDR2 YYNGEE. This CDR3 contains 12 residues. With V trimmed by 3 bases and J by 8 bases, 3 bases remained unmatched. In DNA, the CDR3 is TGTGCCAGCAGCGGGACAGGGTACGAAGCTTTCTTT. It codes for CASSGTGYEAFF.

The rearrangement links TRBV5-6 to TRBJ2-7; D gene ambiguous. In germline, CDR1 is SGHDT, CDR2 YYEEEE. There are 17 residues in the CDR3. V lost 2 bases and J lost 5, with 23 bases in between. Here the CDR3 reads CASSFLTHLDLVHEQYF. CDR3 sequence (DNA): TGTGCCAGCAGCTTCTTAACCCACCTGGATCTAGTCCACGAGCAGTACTTC.

V gene TRBV13 combines with J gene TRBJ1-3; D call uncertain. Per the germline V gene, CDR1 is PRHDT and CDR2 is FYEKMQ (reference sequence). This CDR3 is 12 amino acids long. V shed 8 bases and J shed 0 bases, with 5 bases lying between them. For the CDR3, the DNA is TGTGCCAGCCAGATCTCTGGAAACACCATATATTTT. It encodes CASQISGNTIYF.

The genes are TRBV5-5 and TRBJ2-7; D gene uncertain. The V end was cut by 8 bases, the J end by 4 bases, with 4 bases between. This CDR3 contains 9 residues. Per the germline V gene, CDR1 is SGHKS and CDR2 is YYEKEE (reference sequence). The CDR3 DNA sequence: TGTGCCAGGACATACGAGCAGTACTTC. Protein: CARTYEQYF.